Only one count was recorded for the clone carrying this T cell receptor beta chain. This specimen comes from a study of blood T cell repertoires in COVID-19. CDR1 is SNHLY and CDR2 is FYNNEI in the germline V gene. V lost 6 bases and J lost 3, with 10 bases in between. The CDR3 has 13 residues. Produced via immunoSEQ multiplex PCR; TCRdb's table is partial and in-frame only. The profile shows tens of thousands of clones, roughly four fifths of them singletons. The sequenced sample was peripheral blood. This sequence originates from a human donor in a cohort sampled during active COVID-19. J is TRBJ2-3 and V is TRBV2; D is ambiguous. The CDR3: CASSPLGTDTQYF. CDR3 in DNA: TGTGCCAGCAGCCCCCTCGGTACAGATACGCAGTATTTT.